These 23 T cell receptor beta chains were sequenced from one sample in a study of shared clonotypes between healthy human individuals. Repertoires were generated with immunoSEQ multiplex PCR, while TCRdb's copy carries only in-frame clones and drops some. The repertoire holds more than 1,200,000 clones, with 98% as singletons. The sequenced sample consisted of naive CD4+ T cells sorted from blood. Specified subset: CD45RA+ positively selected. The receptors come from a man aged 30-40 years in good health.

This chain joins TRBV7-2 and TRBJ2-3; tentatively, D is TRBD1 (5 bases). Between the trimmed V and J ends, which lost 8 bases and 6 bases, there was a span of 21 bases. Germline CDR1 SGHTA, CDR2 FQGNSA. The CDR3 extends over 15 amino acids. The CDR3 nucleotides are TGTGCCAGCCTAAGCTTAGGGGCTCCTGCGGATACGCAGTATTTT. This codes for CASLSLGAPADTQYF.

The chain links TRBV7-9 to TRBJ2-4, with no clear D. Germline V gene data show CDR1 as SEHNR and CDR2 as FQNEAQ (reference sequence). The CDR3 has 14 residues. V was pared by 1 base and J by 5 bases, with 9 bases between. This CDR3 is CASSLDRRENIQYF. The CDR3 DNA reads TGTGCCAGCAGCTTAGACAGACGGGAAAACATTCAGTACTTC.

The V and J genes are TRBV4-2 and TRBJ2-1, with TRBD2 matching 12 bases. CDR3 size: 15 residues. CDR1 and CDR2 (germline): LGHNA, YNFKEQ. V lost 8 bases and J lost 2; bases outside the gene matches: 4. In DNA form, the CDR3 reads TGTGCCAGCTCTCTAGCGGGAGGGACCTACAATGAGCAGTTCTTC. Translation: CASSLAGGTYNEQFF.

The chain combines TRBV19 with TRBJ2-5, with D perhaps matching TRBD1 (6 bases). The CDR3 totals 14 residues. Germline V gene sequence: CDR1 LNHDA, CDR2 SQIVND (reference sequence). V dropped 1 base and J dropped 1 base, with 7 bases sitting between them. DNA of the CDR3: TGTGCCAGTAGTATAGGACAGGCCCAAGAGACCCAGTACTTC. Translating it yields CASSIGQAQETQYF.

This chain uses TRBV29-1 with TRBJ2-1; TRBD1 aligns across 9 bases. The CDR3 covers 16 residues. V trimming: 3 bases; J trimming: 1 base; junction bases outside the gene matches: 7. Germline V gene data show CDR1 as SQVTM and CDR2 as ANQGSEA. CDR3: CSVEPRTGESYNEQFF. CDR3 DNA: TGCAGCGTTGAGCCCCGGACAGGGGAGTCCTACAATGAGCAGTTCTTC.

This clone was detected only once. The genes are TRBV19 and TRBJ2-5; D is ambiguous. Looked up from germline, CDR1 is LNHDA and CDR2 is SQIVND (reference sequence). CDR3 size: 12 residues. Deletions cut 11 bases from V and 5 bases from J, with 15 bases between. CDR3 sequence: CASGAPRETQYF. CDR3 in DNA: TGTGCCTCTGGTGCTCCACGGGAGACCCAGTACTTC.

This chain joins TRBV19 and TRBJ2-7; 7 nucleotides line up with TRBD1. There are 14 residues in the CDR3. V dropped 3 bases and J dropped 6; count of bases not matched to a gene: 8. Germline assignment: CDR1 LNHDA and CDR2 SQIVND (reference sequence). In DNA form, the CDR3 reads TGTGCCAGTAGTATTTCCGACAGGGTGGGCGAGCAGTACTTC. This sequence encodes CASSISDRVGEQYF.

V is TRBV5-5 and J is TRBJ2-5, with D maybe TRBD1 (5 bases). Germline V gene sequence: CDR1 SGHKS, CDR2 YYEKEE (reference sequence). The V end lost 4 bases, the J end lost 5 bases, and 15 bases lay between the germline ends. CDR3 length: 14 residues. CDR3 coding DNA: TGTGCCAGCAGCCAGGGTCCTCTCCCTGAGACCCAGTACTTC. This translates into CASSQGPLPETQYF.

The J gene is TRBJ1-5, the V gene TRBV2; D possibly corresponds to TRBD1 (5 bases). Trimming took 8 bases from V and 1 from J, leaving 6 bases between them. From germline, CDR1 is SNHLY and CDR2 FYNNEI. This CDR3 region has 12 residues. The CDR3 nucleotides read TGTGCCAGCGGGACCAGCAATCAGCCCCAGCATTTT. This codes for CASGTSNQPQHF.

V is TRBV30 and J is TRBJ1-1; maybe TRBD1 (5 bases). Trimming removed 2 bases at V and 3 bases at J, with 13 bases between. The CDR3 is 14 residues long. CDR1 is GTSNPN and CDR2 is SVGIG in the germline V gene (reference sequence). Written as DNA, the CDR3 is TGTGCCTGGAGTAAAATAGGGGAACACACTGAAGCTTTCTTT. Translation gives CAWSKIGEHTEAFF.

The chain combines TRBV6-1 with TRBJ1-3, with D perhaps matching TRBD1 (5 bases). V lost 7 bases, J lost 4 bases, and 14 bases lay in between. CDR3 length: 14 amino acids. Germline V CDR1 and CDR2: MNHNS, SASEGT. The CDR3 DNA is TGTGCCAGCATAGTGGGGCGGGCCGGAAACACCATATATTTT. Translating it yields CASIVGRAGNTIYF.

The chain links TRBV5-1 to TRBJ2-5; TRBD1 might be the D (5 bases). In germline, CDR1 is SGHRS, CDR2 YFSETQ. The CDR3 has 15 amino acids. Trimming removed 0 bases from V and 5 bases from J, with 14 bases in between. CDR3 sequence (DNA): TGCGCCAGCAGCTTGGCCCCAGGGTCGCTGGAGACCCAGTACTTC. It is translated as CASSLAPGSLETQYF.

V is TRBV11-2 and J is TRBJ2-6, with D hard to call. The V end lost 1 base, the J end lost 4 bases, and 8 bases lay between the germline ends. The CDR3 contains 15 residues. The germline V gene encodes CDR1 SGHAT and CDR2 FQNNGV. CDR3 in amino acids: CASSLAPPGANVLTF. CDR3 sequence (DNA): TGTGCCAGCAGCTTAGCCCCTCCCGGGGCCAACGTCCTGACTTTC.

This clone has a single count. The chain joins TRBV7-9 to TRBJ1-2; 7 bases are shared with TRBD1. This CDR3 spans 16 amino acids. The trim removed 5 bases at V and 4 bases at J, leaving 13 bases unmatched. The germline V gene has CDR1 SEHNR and CDR2 FQNEAQ (reference sequence). The CDR3 here is CASSHDRVTLFYGYTF. As DNA, the CDR3 is TGTGCCAGCAGCCATGACAGGGTCACATTATTCTATGGCTACACCTTC.

This chain links TRBV5-4 with TRBJ2-7, with D possibly TRBD2 on 6 matching bases. Germline CDR1 SGHNT, CDR2 YYREEE (reference sequence). The germline V and J ends were trimmed by 4 bases and 2 bases, with 10 bases remaining between them. The CDR3 length is 13 residues. The CDR3 sequence: CASSPREAYEQYF. Written as DNA, the CDR3 is TGTGCCAGCAGCCCTAGGGAGGCCTACGAGCAGTACTTC.

Comment on this clone: The sample contains more than one DNA sequence encoding this CDR3. The chain joins TRBV5-1 to TRBJ2-3; 8 nucleotides align to TRBD2. CDR1 is SGHRS and CDR2 is YFSETQ in the germline V gene. Germline trimming cut 2 bases from V and 3 bases from J; bases unmatched to any gene: 8. The CDR3 is 16 amino acids. The CDR3 is CASSLPLAGGTDTQYF. The CDR3 region has the DNA TGCGCCAGCAGCTTACCGTTGGCGGGAGGTACAGATACGCAGTATTTT.

V usage is TRBV28 and J usage is TRBJ2-1; D could derive from TRBD1 or TRBD2 (5 bases each). Trimming left V 10 bases short and J 3 bases short, with 13 bases between. The CDR3 loop spans 13 amino acids. Per the germline V gene, CDR1 is MDHEN and CDR2 is SYDVKM. This chain's CDR3 is CATTGTNYNEQFF. The CDR3 region has the DNA TGTGCCACCACCGGGACCAACTACAATGAGCAGTTCTTC.

J is TRBJ1-1 and V is TRBV29-1; D unclear. Germline V CDR1 and CDR2: SQVTM, ANQGSEA. Trimming pared 4 bases from V and 0 bases from J, leaving 9 bases between. This CDR3 has 13 amino acids. In nucleotides, the CDR3 is TGCAGCGTTGCGACCGTCATGAACACTGAAGCTTTCTTT. Its protein is CSVATVMNTEAFF.

The chain employs TRBV10-1 and TRBJ2-3; no reliable D call. Per germline, CDR1 WNHNN and CDR2 SYGVQD (reference sequence). The CDR3 contains 15 residues. The V gene lost 4 bases and the J gene lost 1 base, with 12 bases spanning the gap. This CDR3 is CASSGSLKGTDTQYF. The CDR3 region has the DNA TGCGCCAGCAGTGGATCGTTGAAGGGCACAGATACGCAGTATTTT.

The chain uses TRBV5-5 and TRBJ2-7, with D maybe TRBD1 (6 bases). The CDR3 consists of 14 residues. Per the germline V gene, CDR1 is SGHKS and CDR2 is YYEKEE (reference sequence). Trimming took off 4 bases at V and 4 bases at J, with 15 bases between the two ends. The CDR3 is CASSPTGQEYEQYF. The CDR3 DNA reads TGTGCCAGCAGCCCGACAGGCCAGGAATACGAGCAGTACTTC.

This chain uses TRBV7-9 with TRBJ2-7; 7 positions match TRBD2. The V gene end was trimmed by 3 bases and the J gene end by 3 bases; junction bases not matched to a gene: 20. The germline V gene encodes CDR1 SEHNR and CDR2 FQNEAQ (reference sequence). The CDR3 extends over 19 amino acids. The CDR3, as DNA: TGTGCCAGCAGCTTCAAGCAGGCGGGGGACGGCTTGACTCACTACGAGCAGTACTTC. Its protein product is CASSFKQAGDGLTHYEQYF.

The chain combines TRBV2 with TRBJ1-5, with D maybe TRBD1 (6 bases). Trimming cost V 1 base and J 1 base, with 8 bases left between them. This CDR3 region has 15 residues. Germline-derived CDR1 and CDR2 are SNHLY and FYNNEI. The CDR3 nucleotides are TGTGCCAGCAGTGAAGTGGGGGCGAGCAATCAGCCCCAGCATTTT. Its translation: CASSEVGASNQPQHF.

The chain couples TRBV28 to TRBJ2-1; perhaps D is TRBD1 or TRBD2 (6 bases each). There are 16 residues in the CDR3. Trimming shortened V by 1 base and J by 8 bases, and 18 bases separated the two germline ends. CDR1 MDHEN and CDR2 SYDVKM come from the germline V gene. CDR3 amino acids: CASSLLIGGTRDEQFF. Here the CDR3 DNA reads TGTGCCAGCAGTTTATTGATAGGAGGGACACGGGATGAGCAGTTCTTC.